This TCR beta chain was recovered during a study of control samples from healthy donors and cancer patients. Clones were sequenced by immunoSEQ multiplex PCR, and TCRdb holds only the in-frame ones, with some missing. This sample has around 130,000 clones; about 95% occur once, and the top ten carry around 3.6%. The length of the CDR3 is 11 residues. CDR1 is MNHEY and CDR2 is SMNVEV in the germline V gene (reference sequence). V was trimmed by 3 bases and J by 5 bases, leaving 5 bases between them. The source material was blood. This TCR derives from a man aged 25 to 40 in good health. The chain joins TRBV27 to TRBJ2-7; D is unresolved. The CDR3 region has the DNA TGTGCCAGCAGTTTCGGTAACGAGCAGTACTTC. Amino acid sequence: CASSFGNEQYF.